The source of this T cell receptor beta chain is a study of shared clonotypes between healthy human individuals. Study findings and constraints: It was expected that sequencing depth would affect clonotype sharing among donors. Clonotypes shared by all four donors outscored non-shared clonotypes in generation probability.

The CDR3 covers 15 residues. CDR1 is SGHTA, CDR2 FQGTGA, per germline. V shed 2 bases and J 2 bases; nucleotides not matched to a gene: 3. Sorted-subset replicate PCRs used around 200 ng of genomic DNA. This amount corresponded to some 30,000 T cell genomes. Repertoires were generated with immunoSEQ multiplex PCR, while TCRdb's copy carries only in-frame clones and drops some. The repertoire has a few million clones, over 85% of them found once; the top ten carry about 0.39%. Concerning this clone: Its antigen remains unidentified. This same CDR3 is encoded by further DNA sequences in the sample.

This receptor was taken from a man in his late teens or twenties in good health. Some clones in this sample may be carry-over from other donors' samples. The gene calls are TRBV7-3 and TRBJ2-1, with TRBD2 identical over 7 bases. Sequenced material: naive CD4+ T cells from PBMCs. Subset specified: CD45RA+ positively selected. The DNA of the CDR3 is TGTGCCAGCAGCTTATCTAGCGGCACCTACAATGAGCAGTTCTTC. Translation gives CASSLSSGTYNEQFF.